This passage covers 21 T cell receptor beta chains from one sample sequenced in a study of cytomegalovirus exposure and HLA in healthy donors. PCR was performed using 60 Vbeta and 13 Jbeta primers. Sequenced by immunoSEQ multiplex PCR; TCRdb stores in-frame clones only, minus some. The sample includes 120,000 or so clones, about 80% seen only once; the top ten take 30%. The sequenced material came from PBMCs. These receptors came from a man aged 55-75 years in good health and CMV-seropositive.

This chain joins TRBV11-1 and TRBJ1-1, with 8 bases aligning to TRBD1. The CDR3 runs to 13 residues. Trimming took 6 bases from V and 3 from J; bases not matched to a gene: 3. The V gene's germline CDR1 is SGHAT and CDR2 FQDESV (reference sequence). The CDR3 region is CASSRQGYTEAFF. CDR3 nucleotides: TGTGCCAGCAGTCGACAGGGGTACACTGAAGCTTTCTTT.

V usage is TRBV28 and J usage is TRBJ2-7, with 8 bases that match TRBD2. The CDR3 is 16 amino acids. V gave up 4 bases and J gave up 5 bases; unmatched junction bases: 13. CDR1 MDHEN and CDR2 SYDVKM come from the germline V gene. The CDR3 sequence is CASSSPAGVIRDEQYF. CDR3 nucleotide sequence: TGTGCCAGCAGTTCCCCAGCGGGGGTTATACGGGACGAGCAGTACTTC.

Comments on this clone: A junction end diverges from the germline sequence, so it may reflect a read error. The rearrangement links TRBV7-9 to TRBJ2-5, with TRBD1 matching 7 bases. This CDR3 contains 16 residues. The germline V gene has CDR1 SEHNR and CDR2 FQNEAQ (reference sequence). The CDR3 region is CSSSLGQGVILETQYF. The DNA for the CDR3 is TGTTCCAGCAGCTTAGGCCAGGGGGTAATCTTAGAGACCCAGTACTTC.

The chain uses TRBV7-9 and TRBJ2-5; D unclear. Trimming stripped 3 bases from V and 3 bases from J, with 14 bases between. The CDR3 runs to 15 residues. Germline V gene data show CDR1 as SEHNR and CDR2 as FQNEAQ (reference sequence). The DNA for the CDR3 is TGTGCCAGCAGCTTGCTTTCCGGCGGAAAAGAGACCCAGTACTTC. Translating gives CASSLLSGGKETQYF. The full variable domain, rest sourced from reference TRBV7-9 and TRBJ2-5, is DTGVSQNPRHKITKRGQNVTFRCDPISEHNRLYWYRQTLGQGPEFLTYFQNEAQLEKSRLLSDRFSAERPKGSFSTLEIQRTEQGDSAMYLCASSLLSGGKETQYFGPGTRLLVL.

The chain couples TRBV18 to TRBJ2-2; 9 bases map to TRBD1. The CDR3 is made up of 13 amino acids. CDR1 is KGHSH and CDR2 is LQKENI in the germline V gene. The CDR3 DNA reads TGTGCGTGTGGACAGGGGACCGTCGGGGAGCTGTTTTTT. Protein sequence: CACGQGTVGELFF. The variable domain in full, with the rest retrieved from reference TRBV18 and TRBJ2-2, is NAGVMQNPRHLVRRRGQEARLRCSPMKGHSHVYWYRQLPEEGLKFMVYLQKENIIDESGMPKERFSAEFPKEGPSILRIQQVVRGDSAAYFCACGQGTVGELFFGEGSRLTVL.

This clone has a handful of counts. The chain couples TRBV5-4 to TRBJ2-7; 7 bases match TRBD2. J gave up 10 bases and V 4 bases, and 8 bases lay outside the gene matches. The germline CDR1 and CDR2 sequences are SGHNT and YYREEE (reference sequence). The CDR3 sequence is 12 residues long. In nucleotides, the CDR3 is TGTGCCAGCAGCCCTCACCCGGGACTACAGTACTTC. The encoded protein is CASSPHPGLQYF.

This clone was counted a single time. The rearrangement uses TRBV5-4 and TRBJ2-2, with D maybe TRBD2 (7 bases). Trimming stripped 3 bases from V and 6 bases from J, with 12 bases between. This CDR3 comprises 14 residues. Germline values: CDR1 SGHNT, CDR2 YYREEE (reference sequence). For the CDR3, the DNA is TGTGCCAGCAGCTGGGAGGGGGGGGCCGGGGAGCTGTTTTTT. This gives the protein CASSWEGGAGELFF.

The chain carries TRBV10-3 and TRBJ2-5; D is ambiguous. The length of the CDR3 is 13 residues. Germline V gene lookup returns CDR1 ENHRY and CDR2 SYGVKD. With 8 bases removed from V and 5 bases from J, the gap between germline ends came to 15 bases. Written as DNA, the CDR3 is TGTGCCATCGCGGTCGGCCTTTCGGAGACCCAGTACTTC. Translation: CAIAVGLSETQYF.

The genes are TRBV18 and TRBJ1-1; 11 bases line up with TRBD1. Unmatched junction bases numbered 11, after V lost 2 bases and J lost 6 bases. The germline V gene encodes CDR1 KGHSH and CDR2 LQKENI. The CDR3 spans 17 residues. For the CDR3, the DNA is TGTGCCAGCTCACCATGGACAGGGGGCCTGGAGACACCTGAAGCTTTCTTT. It encodes CASSPWTGGLETPEAFF.

This chain links TRBV7-6 with TRBJ1-6; D remains unclear. V was trimmed by 1 base and J by 13 bases, leaving 8 bases between them. Per the germline V gene, CDR1 is SGHVS and CDR2 is FNYEAQ. CDR3 length: 12 residues. CDR3 DNA: TGTGCCAGCAGCTTAGGTCCCGGGCCCCTCCACTTT. The encoded protein is CASSLGPGPLHF.

This clone turned up a few times. V usage is TRBV19 and J usage is TRBJ2-3; D is uncertain. V was pared by 5 bases and J by 1 base, with 13 bases between. Germline V gives CDR1 LNHDA, CDR2 SQIVND (reference sequence). This CDR3 is built from 15 residues. This chain's CDR3 is CASSYRSLGTDTQYF. CDR3 in DNA: TGTGCCAGTAGTTATAGATCCCTCGGCACAGATACGCAGTATTTT. Full variable domain (rest looked up from reference TRBV19 and TRBJ2-3): DGGITQSPKYLFRKEGQNVTLSCEQNLNHDAMYWYRQDPGQGLRLIYYSQIVNDFQKGDIAEGYSVSREKKESFPLTVTSAQKNPTAFYLCASSYRSLGTDTQYFGPGTRLTVL.

The chain links TRBV18 to TRBJ1-1; maybe TRBD1 (5 bases). This CDR3 comprises 15 residues. Trimming shortened V by 3 bases and J by 1 base, and 12 bases separated the two germline ends. Germline V gene lookup returns CDR1 KGHSH and CDR2 LQKENI. The CDR3 protein is CASSPSVGGNTEAFF. DNA for the CDR3: TGTGCCAGCTCACCCTCGGTGGGGGGGAACACTGAAGCTTTCTTT.

This clone was seen more than once but under ten times. The gene calls are TRBV23-1 and TRBJ2-5, with TRBD1 identical over 12 bases. The DNA end is more similar to TRBJ2-7, so the J call may be wrong. TRBV23-1 counts as an open reading frame of uncertain function. CDR3 length: 15 residues. The CDR3 sequence: CASRDYRDRGHEQYF. The CDR3 nucleotides read TGCGCCAGCAGAGATTACCGGGACAGGGGGCACGAGCAGTACTTC.

The CDR3 bases are TGTGCCAGCAGCCCCGGAGTTTACGAGCAGTACTTC. Its translation: CASSPGVYEQYF. The rearrangement joins TRBV6-6 to TRBJ2-7; D is unresolved. Germline V lookup: CDR1 MNHNY, CDR2 SVGAGI (reference sequence). V gave up 6 bases and J gave up 4 bases, with 10 bases separating them. The CDR3 is 12 residues long.

This clone was counted only a few times. The chain recombines TRBV6-5 with TRBJ1-5; D might be TRBD1 (6 bases). Germline CDR1 and CDR2: MNHEY and SVGAGI. Between the trimmed V and J ends, which lost 5 bases and 3 bases, there was a span of 8 bases. The CDR3 is 13 residues long. Here the CDR3 reads CASSTGNNQPQHF. The CDR3 DNA sequence: TGTGCCAGCAGTACAGGGAACAATCAGCCCCAGCATTTT.

The V and J genes are TRBV30 and TRBJ1-2; 8 bases are shared with TRBD1. CDR3 size: 11 residues. V lost 2 bases to trimming and J lost 8 bases; unmatched junction nucleotides: 1. CDR1 GTSNPN and CDR2 SVGIG come from the germline V gene (reference sequence). The CDR3 loop is CAWSRDRGYTF. In DNA, the CDR3 is TGTGCCTGGAGTAGGGACAGGGGCTACACCTTC.

A few counts support this clone. The chain recombines TRBV4-1 with TRBJ1-1; TRBD1 matches 8 bases. The V gene end was trimmed by 3 bases and the J gene end by 9 bases; junction bases not matched to a gene: 12. The length of the CDR3 is 15 residues. Germline CDR1 is MGHRA and CDR2 is YSYEKL. CDR3 sequence: CASSQETGEMIQAFF. As DNA, the CDR3 is TGCGCCAGCAGCCAGGAGACAGGGGAAATGATACAAGCTTTCTTT.

The V and J genes are TRBV6-1 and TRBJ2-6; 7 bases are a match to TRBD2. CDR1 and CDR2 from the germline V gene are MNHNS and SASEGT. The CDR3 extends over 11 amino acids. V was pared by 7 bases and J by 18 bases, with 9 bases of the junction left unmatched. The DNA of the CDR3 is TGTGCCAGCACCGACCGGGGGGAGGCGACTTTC. This translates into CASTDRGEATF.

This sequence joins TRBV30 and TRBJ2-4; TRBD2 matches 9 bases. Germline V gene sequence: CDR1 GTSNPN, CDR2 SVGIG (reference sequence). The CDR3 is 14 amino acids. V was clipped by 4 bases and J by 12 bases; unmatched bases: 13. CDR3 protein: CAWTRGLSGGSQYF. In nucleotides, the CDR3 is TGTGCCTGGACCCGGGGGTTAAGCGGGGGGAGTCAGTACTTC.

This sequence joins TRBV28 and TRBJ2-7, with 9 bases that match TRBD1. V dropped 6 bases and J dropped 2; count of bases not matched to a gene: 2. Germline CDR1 is MDHEN and CDR2 is SYDVKM. The CDR3 runs 13 residues. The CDR3 loop reads CASRDRGTYEQYF. CDR3 nucleotides: TGTGCCAGCAGGGACAGGGGCACCTACGAGCAGTACTTC.

The CDR3 DNA reads as TGTGCCAGCAGTTACGGGACTAGCGGGGCGTACAATGAGCAGTTCTTC. Protein: CASSYGTSGAYNEQFF. The rearrangement uses TRBV6-6 and TRBJ2-1, with 13 bases identical to TRBD2. The length of the CDR3 is 16 residues. CDR1 is MNHNY, CDR2 SVGAGI, per germline (reference sequence). V shed 2 bases and J 4 bases; nucleotides not matched to a gene: 2.